The next 18 T cell receptor beta chains were all read from a single sample in a study of regulatory dendritic cells for organ transplantation. Method: immunoSEQ multiplex PCR; TCRdb's copy keeps in-frame clones and lacks some. The sample consists of more than 9,500 clones, about three fifths of them appearing once. For these TCRs, the target antigens are not known. Sorted T cells were CFSE-labeled and cultured 4 to 5 days with allogeneic regulatory or mature dendritic cells at 1:10. The sequenced sample was naive CD8+ T cells from blood cultured with dendritic cells. This sample's subset: CD45RA+ naive T cells. The origin of the receptors is a human donor in good health.

The CDR3 nucleotides are TGTGCCAGCAGCGGTGGACAGGGGGCGCATGGCTACACCTTC. Encoded protein: CASSGGQGAHGYTF. The chain has TRBV7-9 and TRBJ1-2; 11 bases map to TRBD1. This CDR3 is built from 14 residues. Germline values: CDR1 SEHNR, CDR2 FQNEAQ (reference sequence). V was clipped by 5 bases and J by 6 bases; unmatched bases: 5.

The chain couples TRBV19 to TRBJ2-3, with 8 bases that match TRBD2. The CDR3 consists of 14 residues. Unmatched junction bases numbered 7, after V lost 7 bases and J lost 4 bases. Per the germline V gene, CDR1 is LNHDA and CDR2 is SQIVND (reference sequence). CDR3 bases: TGTGCCAGTACCGGGGGGGGCGGGGCAGATACGCAGTATTTT. This sequence encodes CASTGGGGADTQYF.

This chain joins TRBV4-3 and TRBJ2-1; D uncertain. V was pared by 1 base and J by 4 bases, with 5 bases between. CDR1 is LGHNA and CDR2 is YSLEER in the germline V gene. The CDR3 contains 13 residues. This chain's CDR3 is CASSQGPYNEQFF. As DNA, the CDR3 is TGCGCCAGCAGCCAAGGGCCTTACAATGAGCAGTTCTTC.

The chain recombines TRBV13 with TRBJ2-7; a weak D match, TRBD2 (5 bases). The length of the CDR3 is 14 residues. CDR1 PRHDT and CDR2 FYEKMQ come from the germline V gene (reference sequence). V was shortened by 8 bases and J by 2 bases, with 16 bases between the two germline ends. The CDR3 DNA sequence: TGTGCCAGCGGAATCCGAGGGCTTGCCTACGAGCAGTACTTC. Translating gives CASGIRGLAYEQYF.

The chain carries TRBV27 and TRBJ1-2; TRBD1 agrees at 9 bases. V was pared by 1 base and J by 4 bases, with 4 bases of the junction left unmatched. This CDR3 has 15 residues. Germline V CDR1 and CDR2: MNHEY, SMNVEV (reference sequence). The CDR3 loop is CASSLLGQGLYGYTF. Here the CDR3 DNA reads TGTGCCAGCAGTTTATTGGGACAGGGACTCTATGGCTACACCTTC.

J is TRBJ2-7 and V is TRBV19; the D gene is possibly TRBD1 (5 bases). CDR3 size: 15 residues. Germline V gene sequence: CDR1 LNHDA, CDR2 SQIVND (reference sequence). V lost 3 bases to trimming and J lost 2 bases, with 14 bases between them. As DNA, the CDR3 is TGTGCCAGTAGTATTTTGTCAGACAGCACCTACGAGCAGTACTTC. Protein: CASSILSDSTYEQYF. The complete variable domain, with remaining parts taken from reference TRBV19 and TRBJ2-7, reads DGGITQSPKYLFRKEGQNVTLSCEQNLNHDAMYWYRQDPGQGLRLIYYSQIVNDFQKGDIAEGYSVSREKKESFPLTVTSAQKNPTAFYLCASSILSDSTYEQYFGPGTRLTVT.

The V and J genes are TRBV11-2 and TRBJ1-1; D remains unclear. Germline assignment: CDR1 SGHAT and CDR2 FQNNGV. This CDR3 comprises 17 residues. V dropped 3 bases and J dropped 3 bases, with 20 bases sitting between them. The CDR3 loop reads CASSLGRAGSPHTEAFF. CDR3 DNA sequence: TGTGCCAGCAGCTTGGGGAGAGCCGGGTCTCCTCACACTGAAGCTTTCTTT. The whole variable domain, remainder taken from reference TRBV11-2 and TRBJ1-1, is EAGVAQSPRYKIIEKRQSVAFWCNPISGHATLYWYQQILGQGPKLLIQFQNNGVVDDSQLPKDRFSAERLKGVDSTLKIQPAKLEDSAVYLCASSLGRAGSPHTEAFFGQGTRLTVV.

This clone showed up just once. The chain recombines TRBV4-2 with TRBJ2-7, with TRBD1 matching 12 bases. This CDR3 has 15 amino acids. V lost 3 bases, J lost 7 bases, and 7 bases stayed unmatched. Germline V lookup: CDR1 LGHNA, CDR2 YNFKEQ. The chain's CDR3 is CASSHAGTGGEEQYF. CDR3 DNA: TGTGCCAGCAGCCATGCCGGGACAGGGGGCGAAGAGCAGTACTTC.

The V call is TRBV5-6, the J call TRBJ2-2, with TRBD1 identical over 9 bases. The J segment lost 6 bases and the V segment lost 1 base, leaving 4 bases of the junction unmatched. Germline CDR1 reads SGHDT; CDR2 reads YYEEEE. CDR3 length: 15 residues. The CDR3 here is CASSLYRGRSGELFF. The CDR3 DNA follows: TGTGCCAGCAGCTTGTACAGGGGGCGCTCCGGGGAGCTGTTTTTT.

V is TRBV4-1 and J is TRBJ2-1; 9 bases agree with TRBD1. CDR1 is MGHRA, CDR2 YSYEKL, per germline. Unmatched junction bases numbered 4, after V lost 4 bases and J lost 6 bases. CDR3 length: 14 residues. The CDR3: CASSLGTGINEQFF. For the CDR3, the DNA is TGCGCCAGCAGCCTCGGGACAGGGATCAATGAGCAGTTCTTC.

This chain joins TRBV6-1 and TRBJ2-1; a weak D match, TRBD1 (6 bases). The CDR3 loop spans 15 amino acids. Germline-derived CDR1 and CDR2 are MNHNS and SASEGT. V was cut by 2 bases and J by 9 bases, with 17 bases left in between. CDR3 nucleotide sequence: TGTGCCAGCAGTGAATTTGGGGGCCTCCCTCGTGAGCAGTTCTTC. This translates into CASSEFGGLPREQFF.

The chain links TRBV7-9 to TRBJ1-2; 9 nucleotides match TRBD1. CDR3 length: 16 residues. The V gene end was trimmed by 4 bases and the J gene end by 0 bases; junction bases not matched to a gene: 6. Germline loops: CDR1 SEHNR, CDR2 FQNEAQ (reference sequence). The CDR3 here is CASSSGTGLANYGYTF. DNA of the CDR3: TGTGCCAGCAGCTCCGGGACAGGGCTAGCTAACTATGGCTACACCTTC.

The chain links TRBV9 to TRBJ2-3, with a tentative D call TRBD1 (6 bases). With 5 bases removed from V and 0 bases from J, the gap between germline ends came to 7 bases. The CDR3 length is 13 residues. Germline CDR1 and CDR2: SGDLS and YYNGEE. Here the CDR3 DNA reads TGTGCCAGCAGAAGGGGGAGCACAGATACGCAGTATTTT. Protein sequence: CASRRGSTDTQYF.

J is TRBJ2-7 and V is TRBV6-5; 9 nucleotides line up with TRBD1. The CDR3 runs 13 residues. Germline V gene data show CDR1 as MNHEY and CDR2 as SVGAGI. Trimming took 2 bases from V and 10 from J; bases not matched to a gene: 6. The chain's CDR3 is CASSYGQGTEQYF. CDR3 in DNA: TGTGCCAGCAGTTACGGACAGGGGACCGAACAGTACTTC.

In this sample, this clone turned up a few times. The chain has TRBV11-2 and TRBJ1-2, with 7 bases lining up with TRBD1. V shed 5 bases and J 4 bases; nucleotides not matched to a gene: 4. Germline values: CDR1 SGHAT, CDR2 FQNNGV. This CDR3 is 13 amino acids long. CDR3 protein: CASSLGTAYGYTF. DNA of the CDR3: TGTGCCAGCAGCCTCGGGACAGCCTATGGCTACACCTTC.

The chain employs TRBV6-6 and TRBJ1-1; TRBD1 matches at 8 bases. Trimming at V came to 5 bases and at J to 6 bases, leaving 11 bases not matched to a gene. The CDR3 contains 15 residues. CDR1 and CDR2 from the germline V gene are MNHNY and SVGAGI (reference sequence). The CDR3 here is CASSRTGTGNPEAFF. In DNA form, the CDR3 reads TGTGCCAGCAGTCGAACCGGGACAGGAAATCCTGAAGCTTTCTTT.

The chain recombines TRBV27 with TRBJ2-6; 8 bases fit TRBD1. This CDR3 is 17 amino acids long. From germline, CDR1 is MNHEY and CDR2 SMNVEV (reference sequence). Trimming took 2 bases from V and 4 from J; bases not matched to a gene: 7. CDR3 protein: CASSLRPTGAGANVLTF. The CDR3 nucleotides read TGTGCCAGCAGTTTACGGCCGACAGGGGCCGGGGCCAACGTCCTGACTTTC. Variable domain in full (rest from reference TRBV27 and TRBJ2-6): EAQVTQNPRYLITVTGKKLTVTCSQNMNHEYMSWYRQDPGLGLRQIYYSMNVEVTDKGDVPEGYKVSRKEKRNFPLILESPSPNQTSLYFCASSLRPTGAGANVLTFGAGSRLTVL.

The chain recombines TRBV7-9 with TRBJ2-3; 10 bases agree with TRBD2. Germline-derived CDR1 and CDR2 are SEHNR and FQNEAQ (reference sequence). With 4 bases clipped from V and 0 bases from J, the junction kept 1 base outside the gene matches. This CDR3 is built from 15 residues. The CDR3 spells CASSSSGSSTDTQYF. DNA for the CDR3: TGTGCCAGCAGCTCTAGCGGGAGCAGCACAGATACGCAGTATTTT.